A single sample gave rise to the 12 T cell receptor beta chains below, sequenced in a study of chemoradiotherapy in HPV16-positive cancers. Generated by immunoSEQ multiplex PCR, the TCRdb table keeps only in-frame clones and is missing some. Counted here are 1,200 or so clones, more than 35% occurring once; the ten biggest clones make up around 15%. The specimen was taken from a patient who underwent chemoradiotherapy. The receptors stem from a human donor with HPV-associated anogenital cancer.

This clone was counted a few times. This CDR3 reads CASSVQFYEQYF. As DNA, the CDR3 is TGTGCCAGCAGTGTCCAGTTTTACGAGCAGTACTTC. The genes are TRBV2 and TRBJ2-7, with no clear D. This CDR3 has 12 residues. Looked up from germline, CDR1 is SNHLY and CDR2 is FYNNEI. Trimming took 4 bases from V and 4 from J, leaving 8 bases between them.

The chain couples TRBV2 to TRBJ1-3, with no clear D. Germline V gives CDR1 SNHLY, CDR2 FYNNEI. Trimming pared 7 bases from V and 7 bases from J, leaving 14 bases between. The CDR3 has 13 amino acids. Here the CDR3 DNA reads TGTGCCAGCACCCGAGACGTAGGGAACACCATATATTTT. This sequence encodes CASTRDVGNTIYF.

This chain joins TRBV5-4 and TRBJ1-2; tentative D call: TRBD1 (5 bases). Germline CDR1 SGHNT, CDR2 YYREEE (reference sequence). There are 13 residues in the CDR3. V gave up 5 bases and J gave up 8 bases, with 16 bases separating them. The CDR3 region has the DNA TGTGCCAGCAGGGGGACGGCCCTTCGGGGCTACACCTTC. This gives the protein CASRGTALRGYTF.

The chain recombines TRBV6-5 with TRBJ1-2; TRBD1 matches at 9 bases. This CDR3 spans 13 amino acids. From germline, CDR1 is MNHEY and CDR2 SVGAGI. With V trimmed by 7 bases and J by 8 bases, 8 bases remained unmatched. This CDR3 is CASKQGAVRGYTF. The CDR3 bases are TGTGCCAGCAAACAGGGGGCTGTACGGGGCTACACCTTC.

CDR3 loop: CALETGPPYEQYF. DNA of the CDR3: TGTGCCTTGGAAACAGGGCCTCCCTACGAGCAGTACTTC. The V gene is TRBV30, the J gene TRBJ2-5; TRBD1 might be the D (6 bases). TRBJ2-7 explains the end of the DNA better; the J call may be wrong. This CDR3 contains 13 residues. Germline V gene lookup returns CDR1 GTSNPN and CDR2 SVGIG (reference sequence).

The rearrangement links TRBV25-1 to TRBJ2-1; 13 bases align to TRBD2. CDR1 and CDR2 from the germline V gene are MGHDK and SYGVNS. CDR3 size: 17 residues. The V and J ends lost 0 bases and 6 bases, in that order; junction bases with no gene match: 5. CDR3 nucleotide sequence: TGTGCCAGCAGTGAATACCTGACTAGCGGGGGGTCCAATGAGCAGTTCTTC. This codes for CASSEYLTSGGSNEQFF. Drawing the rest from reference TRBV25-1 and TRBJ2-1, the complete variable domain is EADIYQTPRYLVIGTGKKITLECSQTMGHDKMYWYQQDPGMELHLIHYSYGVNSTEKGDLSSESTVSRIRTEHFPLTLESARPSHTSQYLCASSEYLTSGGSNEQFFGPGTRLTVL.

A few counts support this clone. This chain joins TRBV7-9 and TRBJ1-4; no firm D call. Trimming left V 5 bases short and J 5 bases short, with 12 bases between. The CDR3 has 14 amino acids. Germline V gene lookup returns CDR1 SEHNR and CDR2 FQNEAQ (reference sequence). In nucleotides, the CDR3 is TGTGCCAGCAGCGCGGGGTTGGGGAATGAAAAACTGTTTTTT. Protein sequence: CASSAGLGNEKLFF.

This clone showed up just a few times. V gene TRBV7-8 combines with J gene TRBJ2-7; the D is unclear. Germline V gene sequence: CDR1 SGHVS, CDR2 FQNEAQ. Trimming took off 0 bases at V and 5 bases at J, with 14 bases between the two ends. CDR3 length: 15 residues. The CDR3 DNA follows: TGTGCCAGCAGCTTAGCGGGTTCCGATTATGACGAGCAGTACTTC. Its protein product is CASSLAGSDYDEQYF.

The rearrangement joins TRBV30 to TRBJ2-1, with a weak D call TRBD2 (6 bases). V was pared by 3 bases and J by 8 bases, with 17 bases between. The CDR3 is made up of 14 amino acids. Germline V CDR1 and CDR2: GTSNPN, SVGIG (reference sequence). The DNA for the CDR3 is TGTGCCTGGAGATCGGGTGCGGGATTGGATGAGCAGTTCTTC. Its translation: CAWRSGAGLDEQFF. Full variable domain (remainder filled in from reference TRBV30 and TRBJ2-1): SQTIHQWPATLVQPVGSPLSLECTVEGTSNPNLYWYRQAAGRGLQLLFYSVGIGQISSEVPQNLSASRPQDRQFILSSKKLLLSDSGFYLCAWRSGAGLDEQFFGPGTRLTVL.

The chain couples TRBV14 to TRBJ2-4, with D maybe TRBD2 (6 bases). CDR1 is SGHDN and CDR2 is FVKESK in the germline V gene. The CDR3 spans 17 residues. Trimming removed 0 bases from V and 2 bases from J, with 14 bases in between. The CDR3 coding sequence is TGTGCCAGCAGCCAAGATACGATGGCGGGGACCAAAAACATTCAGTACTTC. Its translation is CASSQDTMAGTKNIQYF.

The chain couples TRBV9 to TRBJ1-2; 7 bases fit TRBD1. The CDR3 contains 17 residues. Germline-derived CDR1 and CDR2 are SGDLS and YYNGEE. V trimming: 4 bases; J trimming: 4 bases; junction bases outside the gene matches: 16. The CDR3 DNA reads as TGTGCCAGCAGCTCCACAACAACCCGACAGGGCGTCTATGGCTACACCTTC. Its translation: CASSSTTTRQGVYGYTF.

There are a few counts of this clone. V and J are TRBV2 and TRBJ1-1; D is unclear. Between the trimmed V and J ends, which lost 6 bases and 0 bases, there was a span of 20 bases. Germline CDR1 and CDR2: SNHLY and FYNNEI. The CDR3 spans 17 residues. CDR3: CASSLLRVNRMNTEAFF. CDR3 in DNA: TGTGCCAGCAGCCTCCTTAGAGTGAACAGAATGAACACTGAAGCTTTCTTT.